The 8 T cell receptor beta chains below all came from one sample that was sequenced in a study of blood T cell repertoires in COVID-19. TCRdb's copy holds only in-frame clones and misses some; the assay was immunoSEQ multiplex PCR. This table has 400,000 to 450,000 clones, 80% to 90% appearing once. The source material was peripheral blood. Receptors were obtained from a man between 18 and 29 years old with COVID-19, enrolled during active disease.

CDR3 DNA sequence: TGTGCCAGCAGTGAGGTCGGTCTCACAGATACGCAGTATTTT. It codes for CASSEVGLTDTQYF. The rearrangement links TRBV25-1 to TRBJ2-3; D gene ambiguous. Germline-derived CDR1 and CDR2 are MGHDK and SYGVNS. Trimming removed 3 bases from V and 2 bases from J, with 9 bases in between. CDR3 length: 14 amino acids.

The J gene is TRBJ2-7, the V gene TRBV29-1; D may be TRBD2 (6 bases). Germline CDR1 SQVTM, CDR2 ANQGSEA. V lost 0 bases to trimming and J lost 2 bases, with 11 bases between them. The CDR3 consists of 14 residues. CDR3 nucleotide sequence: TGCAGCGTTGAAGATCCTCGGGAGCCCTACGAGCAGTACTTC. Amino acids: CSVEDPREPYEQYF.

This clone was recorded only once. V gene TRBV7-2 combines with J gene TRBJ2-7; 8 bases are shared with TRBD1. CDR1 is SGHTA and CDR2 is FQGNSA in the germline V gene. CDR3 length: 13 residues. Trimming removed 3 bases from V and 3 bases from J; junction bases left unmatched: 1. The CDR3 bases are TGTGCCAGCAGCTTTGGACAGGGCTACGAGCAGTACTTC. Its translation: CASSFGQGYEQYF.

DNA for the CDR3: TGTGCCAGCAGCTCCGGATCCGGGACAGGGAACGAGCAGTACTTC. Residues: CASSSGSGTGNEQYF. This chain uses TRBV11-3 with TRBJ2-7, with 9 positions matching TRBD1. CDR1 and CDR2 from the germline V gene are SGHNT and YENEEA. Germline trimming cut 4 bases from V and 5 bases from J; bases unmatched to any gene: 9. This CDR3 has 15 amino acids.

The rearrangement uses TRBV5-6 and TRBJ2-5, with 7 bases fitting TRBD2. The V gene's germline CDR1 is SGHDT and CDR2 YYEEEE. This CDR3 is 14 amino acids long. V lost 4 bases and J lost 2; bases outside the gene matches: 5. The CDR3 bases are TGTGCCAGCAGCGGCGGGACTACTCAAGAGACCCAGTACTTC. Translation: CASSGGTTQETQYF.

Note on this clone: In the same sample, other DNA sequences code for this CDR3. This sequence joins TRBV5-4 and TRBJ2-1, with 7 bases aligning to TRBD1. V dropped 0 bases and J dropped 2; count of bases not matched to a gene: 2. The germline gives CDR1 SGHNT, CDR2 YYREEE (reference sequence). CDR3 length: 15 residues. CDR3 DNA: TGTGCCAGCAGCTTGGACAGGGGTGCCTACAATGAGCAGTTCTTC. Residues: CASSLDRGAYNEQFF. The entire variable domain, with the rest obtained from reference TRBV5-4 and TRBJ2-1, is as follows: ETGVTQSPTHLIKTRGQQVTLRCSSQSGHNTVSWYQQALGQGPQFIFQYYREEENGRGNFPPRFSGLQFPNYSSELNVNALELDDSALYLCASSLDRGAYNEQFFGPGTRLTVL.

This rearrangement joins TRBV11-3 to TRBJ1-4, with 8 bases aligning to TRBD1. Trimming took 3 bases from V and 8 from J; bases not matched to a gene: 11. This CDR3 contains 16 residues. Germline-derived CDR1 and CDR2 are SGHNT and YENEEA. The CDR3 region is CASSLGSRTGLEKLFF. The CDR3 DNA reads as TGTGCCAGCAGCTTGGGGAGTCGGACAGGGTTGGAAAAACTGTTTTTT.

The V and J genes are TRBV5-4 and TRBJ1-1; no reliable D call. The CDR3 has 14 residues. The germline V gene has CDR1 SGHNT and CDR2 YYREEE (reference sequence). Trimming removed 1 base at V and 3 bases at J, with 10 bases between. CDR3 DNA sequence: TGTGCCAGCAGCTTGACGGGGTTGGACACTGAAGCTTTCTTT. This sequence encodes CASSLTGLDTEAFF.